What follows are 30 T cell receptor beta chains derived from one specimen sequenced in a study of yellow fever vaccine responses in identical twins. In TCRdb, the RT-PCR reads were re-called with MiXCR into one record per CDR3 protein. The profile shows around 13,000 distinct CDR3 sequences, almost 85% of them singletons. The specimen was T cells from blood (PBMCs), unsorted or a sorted subset (not recorded which), collected before or after yellow fever vaccination (not recorded which). Every receptor here comes from a woman younger than 35 who received the yellow fever vaccine.

The chain carries TRBV7-2 and TRBJ2-2; D is unclear. V lost 5 bases, J lost 0 bases, and 10 bases lay in between. The CDR3 consists of 15 residues. Germline CDR1 reads SGHTA; CDR2 reads FQGNSA. In DNA form, the CDR3 reads TGTGCCAGCAGCCTTGGACCGACGAACACCGGGGAGCTGTTTTTT. Translated: CASSLGPTNTGELFF.

The rearrangement uses TRBV5-5 and TRBJ2-1; 10 nucleotides align to TRBD2. Germline CDR1 is SGHKS and CDR2 is YYEKEE (reference sequence). The trim removed 0 bases at V and 6 bases at J, leaving 3 bases unmatched. CDR3 length: 15 residues. This CDR3 is CASSLEASGSNEQFF. The CDR3 DNA reads as TGTGCCAGCAGCTTGGAGGCTAGCGGGAGCAATGAGCAGTTCTTC.

This rearrangement joins TRBV7-2 to TRBJ2-7; no reliable D call. The germline V and J ends were trimmed by 11 bases and 0 bases, with 11 bases remaining between them. This CDR3 is 12 amino acids long. Germline CDR1 and CDR2: SGHTA and FQGNSA. The chain's CDR3 is CASGRSSYEQYF. CDR3 nucleotide sequence: TGTGCCTCCGGGCGGAGCTCCTACGAGCAGTACTTC.

The chain is built from TRBV6-1 and TRBJ2-5; 7 bases fit TRBD2. This CDR3 is built from 14 residues. Losses at the gene ends were 7 bases for V and 0 bases for J; bases not matched to a gene: 5. Germline V gives CDR1 MNHNS, CDR2 SASEGT. The CDR3 spells CASTLGGYQETQYF. For the CDR3, the DNA is TGTGCCAGCACCCTCGGGGGGTACCAAGAGACCCAGTACTTC.

The CDR3 nucleotides read TGTGCCAGCTCACCGGACGGAAACTATGGCTACACCTTC. Amino acids: CASSPDGNYGYTF. J is TRBJ1-2 and V is TRBV18, with unresolved D. The CDR3 covers 13 residues. The germline gives CDR1 KGHSH, CDR2 LQKENI. V lost 3 bases and J 2 bases, leaving 7 bases between the germline ends.

The V call is TRBV29-1, the J call TRBJ2-5; D is undetermined. The V end lost 7 bases, the J end lost 1 base, and 10 bases lay between the germline ends. Looked up from germline, CDR1 is SQVTM and CDR2 is ANQGSEA. This CDR3 has 12 amino acids. CDR3 region: CSAHHSQETQYF. CDR3 nucleotide sequence: TGCAGCGCTCACCACTCCCAAGAGACCCAGTACTTC.

Written as DNA, the CDR3 is TGCAGTGCCTGGACAGGACGGGCAGATACGCAGTATTTT. It translates to CSAWTGRADTQYF. The chain is built from TRBV20-1 and TRBJ2-3; 7 positions match TRBD1. J lost 4 bases, V lost 6 bases, and 7 bases had no gene match. The CDR3 totals 13 residues. CDR1 is DFQATT and CDR2 is SNEGSKA in the germline V gene (reference sequence).

The genes are TRBV29-1 and TRBJ1-1, with a tentative D call TRBD1 (5 bases). Per germline, CDR1 SQVTM and CDR2 ANQGSEA. Trimming took off 4 bases at V and 8 bases at J, with 11 bases between the two ends. This CDR3 has 11 amino acids. The CDR3 coding sequence is TGCAGCGTTGTGGGGGGGACCGAAGCTTTCTTT. Translating gives CSVVGGTEAFF.

This clonotype was found once. The J gene is TRBJ2-7, the V gene TRBV28, with TRBD1 matching over 11 bases. V lost 3 bases, J lost 4 bases, and 11 bases stayed unmatched. The CDR3 consists of 17 residues. Germline lookup yields CDR1 MDHEN and CDR2 SYDVKM. The chain's CDR3 is CASSFGQGAPREYEQYF. The CDR3 nucleotides are TGTGCCAGCAGTTTCGGACAGGGGGCGCCTCGGGAATACGAGCAGTACTTC.

The rearrangement links TRBV12-3 or TRBV12-4 to TRBJ2-1; D possibly uses TRBD1 or TRBD2 (5 bases each). V shed 1 base and J shed 2 bases, with 15 bases lying between them. The CDR3 contains 17 residues. CDR3 in DNA: TGTGCCAGCAGTTTAGGTTCCGGGACGCCCCCCTACAATGAGCAGTTCTTC. As protein: CASSLGSGTPPYNEQFF.

This chain links TRBV7-9 with TRBJ2-2; D not certain. V lost 3 bases to trimming and J lost 1 base, with 9 bases between them. The CDR3 totals 15 residues. The germline V gene has CDR1 SEHNR and CDR2 FQNEAQ (reference sequence). The CDR3 protein is CASSFGPGNTGELFF. In DNA form, the CDR3 reads TGTGCCAGCAGCTTCGGTCCGGGGAACACCGGGGAGCTGTTTTTT.

V and J are TRBV2 and TRBJ2-3; D possibly corresponds to TRBD2 (5 bases). There are 17 residues in the CDR3. Germline V gene data show CDR1 as SNHLY and CDR2 as FYNNEI. The V gene lost 3 bases and the J gene lost 2 bases, with 18 bases spanning the gap. The CDR3 sequence: CASSDWGSSGFTDTQYF. CDR3 nucleotides: TGTGCCAGCAGTGATTGGGGTTCGAGCGGTTTCACAGATACGCAGTATTTT.

J is TRBJ1-1 and V is TRBV18, with D perhaps matching TRBD1 (6 bases). In germline, CDR1 is KGHSH, CDR2 LQKENI. This CDR3 has 13 amino acids. With 3 bases removed from V and 4 bases from J, the gap between germline ends came to 9 bases. The CDR3 DNA reads as TGTGCCAGCTCACCGATACAGGGCACTGAAGCTTTCTTT. Its translation: CASSPIQGTEAFF.

The chain recombines TRBV11-1 with TRBJ2-7, with D possibly being TRBD2 (6 bases). Trimming took off 4 bases at V and 6 bases at J, with 13 bases between the two ends. This CDR3 has 13 amino acids. CDR1 is SGHAT and CDR2 is FQDESV in the germline V gene (reference sequence). CDR3 in amino acids: CASSSPLGGEQYF. CDR3 DNA sequence: TGTGCCAGCAGCTCTCCCTTGGGGGGCGAGCAGTACTTC.

The rearrangement links TRBV30 to TRBJ2-7; tentatively, D is TRBD2 (7 bases). V was trimmed by 0 bases and J by 5 bases, leaving 14 bases between them. This CDR3 is built from 14 residues. Germline CDR1 reads GTSNPN; CDR2 reads SVGIG (reference sequence). The CDR3 DNA reads TGTGCCTGGAGTGTATCCTCGGGGGGCCACGAGCAGTACTTC. Its protein is CAWSVSSGGHEQYF.

The rearrangement links TRBV7-1 to TRBJ2-7; D may be TRBD1 (6 bases). TRBV7-1 is classed as an ORF, of uncertain function. Trimming left V 0 bases short and J 3 bases short, with 9 bases between. This CDR3 is 14 amino acids long. CDR3 sequence (DNA): TGTGCCAGCAGCTCAGCCCTGGACAGCTACGAGCAGTACTTC. Translation: CASSSALDSYEQYF.

The chain combines TRBV2 with TRBJ2-1, with 9 bases matching TRBD2. CDR1 SNHLY and CDR2 FYNNEI come from the germline V gene. V lost 9 bases and J lost 4; bases outside the gene matches: 10. CDR3 size: 15 residues. CDR3 nucleotides: TGTGCCAGGTCTCGACTAGCGGAAGCTTACAATGAGCAGTTCTTC. It encodes CARSRLAEAYNEQFF.

This clonotype ranks as medium-sized. J is TRBJ1-2 and V is TRBV29-1; no definite D call. V dropped 4 bases and J dropped 8 bases, with 14 bases sitting between them. CDR3 size: 12 residues. The germline V gene has CDR1 SQVTM and CDR2 ANQGSEA. The CDR3 is CSVGRSGEGYTF. As DNA, the CDR3 is TGCAGCGTTGGAAGGTCCGGGGAGGGCTACACCTTC.

The chain recombines TRBV18 with TRBJ2-3; TRBD1 agrees at 8 bases. V shed 5 bases and J 1 base; nucleotides not matched to a gene: 5. Germline-derived CDR1 and CDR2 are KGHSH and LQKENI. CDR3 length equals 15 residues. CDR3 protein: CASSETTGGTDTQYF. CDR3 DNA: TGTGCCAGCTCAGAAACGACAGGGGGCACAGATACGCAGTATTTT.

The chain carries TRBV9 and TRBJ2-5; 7 positions match TRBD1. This CDR3 spans 14 amino acids. Germline CDR1 is SGDLS and CDR2 is YYNGEE. V trimming: 3 bases; J trimming: 3 bases; junction bases outside the gene matches: 5. Here the CDR3 reads CASSGDRLKETQYF. As DNA, the CDR3 is TGTGCCAGCAGCGGGGACAGACTCAAAGAGACCCAGTACTTC.

The chain recombines TRBV6-5 with TRBJ2-7; D not certain. Trimming removed 0 bases at V and 6 bases at J, with 15 bases between. Germline V gene sequence: CDR1 MNHEY, CDR2 SVGAGI. The CDR3 sequence is 15 residues long. CDR3 residues: CASSYSQDGSREQYF. The CDR3 DNA reads TGTGCCAGCAGTTACTCGCAGGATGGCTCCCGCGAGCAGTACTTC.

The gene calls are TRBV7-9 and TRBJ2-7, with TRBD1 as a possible D gene (6 bases). Germline CDR1 and CDR2: SEHNR and FQNEAQ (reference sequence). The CDR3 is made up of 14 amino acids. V lost 3 bases, J lost 5 bases, and 14 bases lay in between. The CDR3 loop is CASSFGPGENEQYF. CDR3 coding DNA: TGTGCCAGCAGCTTTGGCCCAGGGGAGAACGAGCAGTACTTC.

V is TRBV20-1 and J is TRBJ2-5; D gene uncertain. The CDR3 contains 17 residues. The germline gives CDR1 DFQATT, CDR2 SNEGSKA (reference sequence). The V and J ends lost 1 base and 4 bases respectively, with 22 bases between them. This CDR3 is CSARAPFLAVPLETQYF. CDR3 bases: TGCAGTGCTAGAGCCCCTTTTTTGGCGGTACCTCTAGAGACCCAGTACTTC.

J is TRBJ2-7 and V is TRBV6-2 or TRBV6-3; D not certain. The germline V gene has CDR1 MNHEY and CDR2 SVGEGT. This CDR3 is 11 amino acids long. With 4 bases removed from V and 2 bases from J, the gap between germline ends came to 3 bases. CDR3 residues: CASSLTYEQYF. The CDR3 DNA is TGTGCCAGCAGTTTAACCTACGAGCAGTACTTC.

The genes are TRBV13 and TRBJ2-1; the match to TRBD2 covers 13 bases. Trimming at V came to 5 bases and at J to 10 bases, leaving 8 bases not matched to a gene. The CDR3 loop spans 15 amino acids. Germline CDR1 reads PRHDT; CDR2 reads FYEKMQ (reference sequence). The CDR3 spells CASSQLAGGPVEQFF. CDR3 DNA sequence: TGTGCCAGCAGCCAACTAGCGGGGGGGCCGGTAGAGCAGTTCTTC. The whole variable domain, filled in from reference TRBV13 and TRBJ2-1, reads AAGVIQSPRHLIKEKRETATLKCYPIPRHDTVYWYQQGPGQDPQFLISFYEKMQSDKGSIPDRFSAQQFSDYHSELNMSSLELGDSALYFCASSQLAGGPVEQFFGPGTRLTVL.

DNA for the CDR3: TGCGCCAGCAGTGCTAGCGGGGGTTGGGAGCAGTACTTC. It codes for CASSASGGWEQYF. The chain combines TRBV10-1 with TRBJ2-7; TRBD2 agrees at 10 bases. Germline V gene data show CDR1 as WNHNN and CDR2 as SYGVQD (reference sequence). The CDR3 runs to 13 residues. J lost 7 bases, V lost 4 bases, and 4 bases had no gene match.

This chain joins TRBV5-1 and TRBJ2-7; TRBD1 aligns across 10 bases. The CDR3 spans 15 residues. Trimming cost V 4 bases and J 3 bases; bases outside gene matches: 7. Germline V gene lookup returns CDR1 SGHRS and CDR2 YFSETQ. The CDR3 protein is CASSATGQGNYEQYF. The CDR3 nucleotides read TGCGCCAGCAGCGCTACGGGACAGGGGAACTACGAGCAGTACTTC.

This clonotype has only a few counts. The V and J genes are TRBV11-3 and TRBJ2-1, with D perhaps being TRBD1 or TRBD2 (6 bases each). V lost 1 base and J lost 9, with 13 bases in between. This CDR3 region has 14 residues. Germline V gene data show CDR1 as SGHNT and CDR2 as YENEEA. This CDR3 is CASSLGQVGSEQFF. The CDR3 coding sequence is TGTGCCAGCAGCTTAGGACAGGTCGGGAGTGAGCAGTTCTTC. Full variable domain (missing parts from reference TRBV11-3 and TRBJ2-1): EAGVVQSPRYKIIEKKQPVAFWCNPISGHNTLYWYLQNLGQGPELLIRYENEEAVDDSQLPKDRFSAERLKGVDSTLKIQPAELGDSAVYLCASSLGQVGSEQFFGPGTRLTVL.

This sequence joins TRBV5-1 and TRBJ1-5; D might be TRBD1 (6 bases). The germline V and J ends were trimmed by 0 bases and 2 bases, with 6 bases remaining between them. This CDR3 is built from 14 residues. Germline V gives CDR1 SGHRS, CDR2 YFSETQ. The CDR3 spells CASSLAGGNQPQHF. The CDR3 DNA reads TGCGCCAGCAGCTTGGCAGGGGGCAATCAGCCCCAGCATTTT.

The chain joins TRBV29-1 to TRBJ2-7, with a possible D match to TRBD2 (6 bases). V dropped 2 bases and J dropped 1 base, with 18 bases sitting between them. Germline CDR1 is SQVTM and CDR2 is ANQGSEA. This CDR3 region has 16 residues. The CDR3 loop reads CSVETLALGPSYEQYF. CDR3 nucleotides: TGCAGCGTTGAAACTCTAGCGTTAGGCCCGTCCTACGAGCAGTACTTC.